This T cell receptor (beta chain) is from a study of T cells after yellow fever vaccination. Comment on this clonotype: Its target is not known.

Trimming shortened V by 0 bases and J by 0 bases, and 11 bases separated the two germline ends. Germline loops: CDR1 LGHDT, CDR2 YNNKEL (reference sequence). The CDR3 is 16 residues long. Study observations and caveats: Boosting was followed by the reappearance of most primary-vaccination clones (around 95% CD4, roughly 90% CD8). Within FACS-sorted repertoires, abundant clonotypes contaminating from the bulk population could be present.

UMIs and a universal primer site were added when TCR cDNA was made by 5'RACE template switching. Each CDR3 protein gets one entry after TCRdb re-called the 5' RACE reads with MiXCR. The table records around 120,000 distinct CDR3 sequences, around 15% of them present only once. The material sequenced was CD8+ T cells sorted from PBMCs, taken 5 days after the yellow fever booster vaccination. The chain couples TRBV3-1 to TRBJ2-5; D unresolved. The sequence was collected from a man younger than 30 who received the YFV17D yellow fever vaccine. CDR3 in DNA: TGTGCCAGCAGCCAAGAGGCTTCGGGTAACCAAGAGACCCAGTACTTC. Encoded protein: CASSQEASGNQETQYF.